The entry below gives a single TCR beta chain sequence along with its context. Its target antigen remains unknown. No much larger clone exists at a distance of one base, and base qualities are not known. The record originates from a study of blood T cell repertoires in COVID-19 (dated by TCRdb to about 2020). In terms of the full investigation: Samples from collaborators originated in the United States, Italy and Spain and spanned both the acute and convalescent phases of COVID-19. The prospective study material was composed of cDNA or gDNA derived from T cells, B-cell-depleted T cells, or PBMCs. Deeply sampled blood TCRbeta repertoires from subjects exposed to, actively infected with, or recovered from COVID-19 were included in the dataset. The repertoires were released in a freely available public database intended as a resource for research on the immune response to SARS-CoV-2. The samples were drawn from the first 160 participants of the ongoing ImmuneRACE study and from over a thousand subjects provided by 6 global collaborators. The sample metadata nearly always contained a de-identified subject ID, COVID-19 status, age in years and sex. Where available, HLA class I and class II types were taken from metadata supplied by the sample provider and were not determined by assay-based typing.

Participants in the prospective study were enrolled through a virtual design, were aged roughly 18 to 95 years, and lived in approximately 24 United States geographic areas. In the prospective study, participants were assigned to cohorts based on the clinical history participants reported in a screening survey and a study questionnaire. ImmuneRACE Cohort 3 recovered participants were defined by two consecutive negative NP/OP PCR tests, healthcare professional clearance, or symptom resolution. In the prospective study, mobile phlebotomists collected whole blood, serum and a nasopharyngeal or oropharyngeal swab from each participant. Participants in the prospective study had the option to provide additional blood draws and questionnaires over a roughly 2-month period. Before DNA extraction, prospective study blood samples were shipped either frozen or at room temperature. TCRbeta CDR3 regions were amplified from genomic DNA by means of the immunoSEQ Assay, a bias-controlled multiplex PCR. The original pipeline was this. The number of nucleated cells in each sample was estimated by amplification of reference gene primers within the assay. To quantify the absolute abundance of each unique TCRbeta CDR3 rearrangement, sequence reads were collapsed and filtered. For each sample, productive Simpson clonality was calculated as the square root of Simpson's diversity index across productive rearrangements. TCRdb holds this immuneACCESS table with in-frame rearrangements only. Some clones are missing; in checked studies, unresolved V genes explain under half, and the rest has no known cause. That table furnishes V, J and clone size, whereas the DNA furnished D and trimming. This sample holds more than 250,000 clones; 80% to 90% were observed only once. The ten top clones hold over 2% of the sample.

Results the study describes overall, beyond this receptor: The amount of clinical and demographic metadata varied by source and participant and was provided uncurated.

What was sequenced was PBMCs or T cells enriched from blood (not recorded which). The clonotype was recovered from a man aged 30 to 45 who had recovered from COVID-19.

The CDR3 is CASSQVVLDSSWGDTQYF. DNA sequence: TGTGCCAGCAGCCAAGTAGTTTTGGACTCAAGTTGGGGAGATACGCAGTATTTT. Here the chain combines TRBV3-1 (or the pseudogene TRBV3-2) and TRBJ2-3, with a tentative D gene TRBD2 over 5 matching bases. CDR1 LGHDT and CDR2 YNNKEL are derived from the germline V gene (reference sequence). There are 18 amino acids in the CDR3, from cysteine to phenylalanine inclusive. The entry retains the CDR3 DNA only, 54 bases that are in frame from base 1. V is shortened by 1 base, J by 5 bases, and the region joining them spans 22 bases.